These 13 T cell receptor beta chains were all obtained from the same sample, sequenced in a study of cytomegalovirus exposure and HLA in healthy donors. Primers: 60 Vbeta forward and 13 Jbeta reverse. The table came from immunoSEQ multiplex PCR; TCRdb's copy has only in-frame clones and leaves some out. This table holds around 200,000 clones. Material for sequencing was PBMCs. These receptor sequences come from a girl aged 2 to 10 in good health and CMV-seropositive.

V usage is TRBV29-1 and J usage is TRBJ2-1, with 10 bases that match TRBD2. CDR3 length: 19 residues. Trimming cost V 3 bases and J 1 base; bases outside gene matches: 15. Germline lookup yields CDR1 SQVTM and CDR2 ANQGSEA. The CDR3 spells CSVDRSGRVPIQSYNEQFF. In nucleotides, the CDR3 is TGCAGCGTTGATCGGAGCGGGAGGGTTCCCATACAGTCCTACAATGAGCAGTTCTTC.

This chain uses TRBV2 with TRBJ1-2; 8 bases map to TRBD1. Per the germline V gene, CDR1 is SNHLY and CDR2 is FYNNEI. The CDR3 contains 15 residues. V gave up 8 bases and J gave up 6 bases; unmatched junction bases: 14. The CDR3 region is CASPSGSGGTNGYTF. The CDR3 region has the DNA TGTGCCAGCCCGTCCGGGTCAGGGGGCACGAATGGCTACACCTTC.

The J gene is TRBJ2-2, the V gene TRBV5-5; TRBD1 matches at 9 bases. Trimming cost V 4 bases and J 7 bases; bases outside gene matches: 8. The CDR3 length is 15 residues. Germline CDR1 is SGHKS and CDR2 is YYEKEE (reference sequence). In DNA, the CDR3 is TGTGCCAGCAGCCTCTCCGGGACAGGGTTCGGGGAGCTGTTTTTT. It translates to CASSLSGTGFGELFF.

This rearrangement joins TRBV6-6 to TRBJ2-7, with 10 bases that match TRBD2. Germline V gene sequence: CDR1 MNHNY, CDR2 SVGAGI (reference sequence). The CDR3 has 14 residues. The J segment lost 3 bases and the V segment lost 6 bases, leaving 5 bases of the junction unmatched. The CDR3 protein is CASREGTSDYEQYF. The CDR3 coding sequence is TGTGCCAGCAGAGAGGGGACTAGCGACTACGAGCAGTACTTC.

This chain joins TRBV5-4 and TRBJ1-2, with D maybe TRBD1 (5 bases). The germline V and J ends were trimmed by 0 bases and 5 bases, with 8 bases remaining between them. The CDR3 length is 13 residues. Germline CDR1 SGHNT, CDR2 YYREEE (reference sequence). Here the CDR3 DNA reads TGTGCCAGCAGCTTGGCCAGGGAATATGGCTACACCTTC. The encoded protein is CASSLAREYGYTF.

The CDR3 loop is CAWSNRGYIYEQYF. The CDR3, as DNA: TGTGCCTGGAGCAACAGGGGGTATATCTACGAGCAGTACTTC. The rearrangement joins TRBV30 to TRBJ2-5; TRBD1 aligns across 8 bases. With the DNA end fitting TRBJ2-7 better, the J assignment may be wrong. CDR1 is GTSNPN and CDR2 is SVGIG in the germline V gene (reference sequence). The CDR3 has 14 residues.

The chain couples TRBV28 to TRBJ1-1; D gene uncertain. Trimming shortened V by 7 bases and J by 1 base, and 7 bases separated the two germline ends. Germline CDR1 reads MDHEN; CDR2 reads SYDVKM. This CDR3 has 12 residues. CDR3 in amino acids: CASTTENTEAFF. The CDR3 DNA reads as TGTGCCAGCACAACAGAGAACACTGAAGCTTTCTTT.

The chain uses TRBV19 and TRBJ2-5, with 7 bases that match TRBD2. V trimming: 5 bases; J trimming: 2 bases; junction bases outside the gene matches: 2. This CDR3 is built from 13 residues. Germline-derived CDR1 and CDR2 are LNHDA and SQIVND (reference sequence). The CDR3 protein is CASSGTTQETQYF. The CDR3 DNA sequence: TGTGCCAGTAGTGGGACTACTCAAGAGACCCAGTACTTC.

The rearrangement joins TRBV7-3 to TRBJ2-2; 8 bases are shared with TRBD2. Germline-derived CDR1 and CDR2 are SGHTA and FQGTGA. The trim removed 2 bases at V and 4 bases at J, leaving 6 bases unmatched. The CDR3 runs 16 residues. The CDR3: CASSLWAGGPTGELFF. In DNA, the CDR3 is TGTGCCAGCAGCTTATGGGCGGGAGGACCCACCGGGGAGCTGTTTTTT.

The chain employs TRBV19 and TRBJ2-4; TRBD1 matches 9 bases. CDR1 and CDR2 (germline): LNHDA, SQIVND (reference sequence). With V trimmed by 8 bases and J by 6 bases, 2 bases remained unmatched. The CDR3 has 12 amino acids. DNA of the CDR3: TGTGCCAGTGGGACAGGGATAAACATTCAGTACTTC. Its protein is CASGTGINIQYF.

The chain recombines TRBV7-9 with TRBJ1-1; TRBD1 might be the D (6 bases). Germline V CDR1 and CDR2: SEHNR, FQNEAQ (reference sequence). The length of the CDR3 is 14 residues. The V end lost 7 bases, the J end lost 6 bases, and 18 bases lay between the germline ends. The CDR3 DNA sequence: TGTGCCAGCAACATCGCGGGGGAGGGGGCTGAAGCTTTCTTT. Its translation is CASNIAGEGAEAFF.

This chain links TRBV28 with TRBJ1-2, with D hard to call. The germline gives CDR1 MDHEN, CDR2 SYDVKM. The V end lost 2 bases, the J end lost 8 bases, and 12 bases lay between the germline ends. The CDR3 sequence is 13 residues long. CDR3 in DNA: TGTGCCAGCAGTTTAATATCGGTGCGGGGCTACACCTTC. Amino acid sequence: CASSLISVRGYTF.

V and J are TRBV7-3 and TRBJ2-1; TRBD1 is a possible D gene (5 bases). V lost 5 bases and J lost 4, with 15 bases in between. The germline CDR1 and CDR2 sequences are SGHTA and FQGTGA. The CDR3 totals 15 residues. The CDR3 spells CASSPTNRIYNEQFF. The DNA for the CDR3 is TGTGCCAGCAGCCCCACGAACAGGATTTACAATGAGCAGTTCTTC.